A selection of T cell receptor beta chains follows, all from one sample in a study of T cells in localized non-small cell lung cancer. This table comes from immunoSEQ multiplex PCR, and its TCRdb copy is limited to in-frame clones, with some not included. Of around 20,000 clones in the sample, about nine tenths were seen once. The sequencing here drew on peripheral blood, taken before any cancer treatment. Receptors were obtained from a woman aged 40-69 years with stage I lung adenocarcinoma. CDR3s include the opening cysteine and the closing phenylalanine or tryptophan. The order of the fields is V gene, D gene, J gene, clone size, CDR3 protein, CDR3 DNA. The D gene is left open where the match is weak. Clone size is given for some rows only: seen once, a few or many times, or a class if the clone is expanded.

V: TRBV2
D: .
J: TRBJ2-2
size: .
CDR3: CASSANIGGELFF
DNA: TGTGCCAGCAGTGCCAACATAGGCGGGGAGCTGTTTTTT

V: TRBV30
D: TRBD1
J: TRBJ1-4
size: .
CDR3: CAWDRVAEKLFF
DNA: TGTGCCTGGGACAGGGTAGCTGAAAAACTGTTTTTT

V: TRBV7-2
D: TRBD2
J: TRBJ2-1
size: once
CDR3: CASSPGTSGNEQFF
DNA: TGTGCCAGCAGCCCCGGGACTAGCGGGAATGAGCAGTTCTTC

V: TRBV29-1
D: TRBD2
J: TRBJ2-3
size: .
CDR3: CSVEVGSSGDTQYF
DNA: TGCAGCGTTGAAGTGGGGTCTAGCGGGGATACGCAGTATTTT

V: TRBV4-3
D: TRBD2
J: TRBJ2-7
size: few
CDR3: CASSQDLGGGAYEQYF
DNA: TGCGCCAGCAGCCAAGATCTAGGCGGGGGGGCCTACGAGCAGTACTTC

V: TRBV5-1
D: .
J: TRBJ2-2
size: .
CDR3: CASSLGPSGQGHGELFF
DNA: TGCGCCAGCAGCTTGGGCCCCTCCGGTCAGGGACACGGGGAGCTGTTTTTT

V: TRBV30
D: .
J: TRBJ2-2
size: .
CDR3: CAWMESYTGELFF
DNA: TGTGCCTGGATGGAGTCTTACACCGGGGAGCTGTTTTTT

V: TRBV5-1
D: .
J: TRBJ2-3
size: .
CDR3: CASSLFPGLSTDTQYF
DNA: TGCGCCAGCAGCCTGTTCCCGGGACTGAGCACAGATACGCAGTATTTT

V: TRBV9
D: .
J: TRBJ2-1
size: .
CDR3: CASSVEPPNEQFF
DNA: TGTGCCAGCAGCGTAGAACCGCCCAATGAGCAGTTCTTC

V: TRBV7-6
D: .
J: TRBJ2-3
size: .
CDR3: CASSLAGGQQTQYF
DNA: TGTGCCAGCAGCTTAGCGGGGGGGCAGCAAACGCAGTATTTT

V: TRBV10-3
D: .
J: TRBJ2-7
size: .
CDR3: CAITPGGSGEQYF
DNA: TGTGCCATCACCCCCGGAGGATCGGGCGAGCAGTACTTC

V: TRBV29-1
D: TRBD2
J: TRBJ2-5
size: .
CDR3: CSSRTSGGQETQYF
DNA: TGCAGCTCACGGACTAGCGGGGGGCAAGAGACCCAGTACTTC

V: TRBV5-6
D: TRBD2
J: TRBJ2-7
size: .
CDR3: CASSLEGSGRAIYEQYF
DNA: TGTGCCAGCAGCTTGGAGGGTAGCGGGAGGGCCATCTACGAGCAGTACTTC

V: TRBV7-2
D: TRBD2
J: TRBJ2-1
size: once
CDR3: CASSLASGGSMYNEQFF
DNA: TGTGCCAGCAGCTTAGCCTCGGGCGGGAGTATGTACAATGAGCAGTTCTTC

V: TRBV9
D: .
J: TRBJ2-3
size: .
CDR3: CASSATGTPGDTQYF
DNA: TGTGCCAGCAGCGCAACCGGGACGCCAGGAGATACGCAGTATTTT

V: TRBV28
D: .
J: TRBJ1-5
size: .
CDR3: CASVLDGGNSNQPQHF
DNA: TGTGCCAGCGTTTTAGACGGAGGGAATAGCAATCAGCCCCAGCATTTT